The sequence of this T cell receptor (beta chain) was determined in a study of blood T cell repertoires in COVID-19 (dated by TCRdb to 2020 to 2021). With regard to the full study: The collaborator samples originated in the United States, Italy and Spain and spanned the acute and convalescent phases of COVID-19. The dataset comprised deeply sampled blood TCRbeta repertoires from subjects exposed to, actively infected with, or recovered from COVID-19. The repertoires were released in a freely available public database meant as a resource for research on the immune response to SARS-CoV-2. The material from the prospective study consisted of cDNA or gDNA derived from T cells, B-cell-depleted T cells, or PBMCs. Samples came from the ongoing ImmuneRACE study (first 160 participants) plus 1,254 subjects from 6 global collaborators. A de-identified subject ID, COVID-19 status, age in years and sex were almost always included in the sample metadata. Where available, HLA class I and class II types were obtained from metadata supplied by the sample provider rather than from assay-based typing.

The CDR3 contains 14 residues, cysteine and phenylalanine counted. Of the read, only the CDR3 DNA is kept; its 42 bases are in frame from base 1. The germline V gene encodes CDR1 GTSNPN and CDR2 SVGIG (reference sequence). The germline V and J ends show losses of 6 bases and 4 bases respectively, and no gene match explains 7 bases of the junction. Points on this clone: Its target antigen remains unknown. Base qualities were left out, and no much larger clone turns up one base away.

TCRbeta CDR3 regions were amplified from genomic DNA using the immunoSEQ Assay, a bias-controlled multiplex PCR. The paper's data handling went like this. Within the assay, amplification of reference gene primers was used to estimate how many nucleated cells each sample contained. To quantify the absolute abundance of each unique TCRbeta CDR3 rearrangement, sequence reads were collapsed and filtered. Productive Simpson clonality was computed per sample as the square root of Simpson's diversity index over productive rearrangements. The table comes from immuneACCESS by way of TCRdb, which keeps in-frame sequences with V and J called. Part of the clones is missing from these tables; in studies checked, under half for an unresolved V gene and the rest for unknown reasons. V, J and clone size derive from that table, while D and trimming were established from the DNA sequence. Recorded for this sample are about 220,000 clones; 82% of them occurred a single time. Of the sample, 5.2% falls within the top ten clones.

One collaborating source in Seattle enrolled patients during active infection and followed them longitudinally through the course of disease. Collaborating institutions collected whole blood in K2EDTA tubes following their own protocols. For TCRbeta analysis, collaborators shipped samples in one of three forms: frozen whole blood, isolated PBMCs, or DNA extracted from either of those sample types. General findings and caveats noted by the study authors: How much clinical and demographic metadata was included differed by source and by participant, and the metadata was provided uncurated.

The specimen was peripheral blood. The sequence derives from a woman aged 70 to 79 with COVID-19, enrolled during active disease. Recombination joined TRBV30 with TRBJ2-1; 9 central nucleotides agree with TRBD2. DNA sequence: TGTGCCTGTATTACTAGCGGGCATTACAATGAGCAGTTCTTC. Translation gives CACITSGHYNEQFF.